The entry below gives a single T cell receptor beta chain sequence along with its context. The sample originates from a study of blood T cell repertoires in COVID-19. Background on the study: The analysed material was cDNA or gDNA that came from T cells, B-cell-depleted T cells, or PBMCs.

Authors' methods: Scientists estimated how many nucleated cells there were by amplifying reference gene primers. Repertoires were generated with immunoSEQ multiplex PCR, while TCRdb's copy carries only in-frame clones and drops some. V, J and clone size were drawn from that table, and D and trimming were deduced from the DNA. The sample includes 130,000 to 150,000 clones, about 85% of them seen just once. This CDR3 is 18 amino acids long. CDR1 is LNHDA and CDR2 is SQIVND in the germline V gene (reference sequence). Deletions cut 8 bases from V and 5 bases from J, with 28 bases between. The J gene is TRBJ1-5, the V gene TRBV19; tentative D call: TRBD1 (6 bases). The TCR sequence derives from a woman aged 40 to 49 with active or convalescent COVID-19. Sequenced sample: peripheral blood. The chain's CDR3 is CASDGGQRAGRGDQPQHF. The CDR3 coding sequence is TGTGCCAGTGACGGAGGACAGCGTGCCGGACGGGGGGATCAGCCCCAGCATTTT.